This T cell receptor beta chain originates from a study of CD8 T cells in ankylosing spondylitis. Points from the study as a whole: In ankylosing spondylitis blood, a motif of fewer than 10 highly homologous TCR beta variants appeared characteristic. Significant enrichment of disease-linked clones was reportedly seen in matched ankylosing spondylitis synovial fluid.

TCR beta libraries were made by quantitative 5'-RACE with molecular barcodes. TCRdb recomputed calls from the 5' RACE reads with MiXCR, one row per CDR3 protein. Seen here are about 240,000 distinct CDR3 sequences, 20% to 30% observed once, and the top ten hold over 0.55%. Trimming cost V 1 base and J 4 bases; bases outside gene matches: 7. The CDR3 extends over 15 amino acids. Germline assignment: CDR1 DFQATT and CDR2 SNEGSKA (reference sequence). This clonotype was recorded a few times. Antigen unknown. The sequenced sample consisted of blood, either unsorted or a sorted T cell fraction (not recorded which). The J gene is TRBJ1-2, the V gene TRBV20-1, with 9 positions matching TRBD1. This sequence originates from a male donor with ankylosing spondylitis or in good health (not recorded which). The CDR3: CSARATTGGFYGYTF. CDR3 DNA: TGCAGTGCTAGAGCCACAACAGGGGGCTTCTATGGCTACACCTTC.